This TCR beta chain was sequenced during a study of spatial heterogeneity in lung cancer. Study-level information: The donors were 65 to 85 patients with non-small cell lung cancer that was early-stage and untreated.

Time point reported: blood at routine non-recurrence follow-up after resection. Whole RNA, which was extracted from tumor, nontumor lung tissue or frozen PBMC, was sequenced without any cell sorting. All TCR cDNA molecules were individually tagged with a unique molecular identifier. TCRdb called the 5' RACE reads again in MiXCR, with one record for every CDR3 protein. The profile shows around 70,000 distinct CDR3 sequences, about 9.5% of them singletons. The CDR3 runs to 14 residues. The germline gives CDR1 MNHEY, CDR2 SMNVEV (reference sequence). With 5 bases removed from V and 7 bases from J, the gap between germline ends came to 15 bases. This clonotype has more than one count but fewer than ten.

The clonotype comes from a female donor with early-stage non-small cell lung cancer. The gene calls are TRBV27 and TRBJ2-1, with D maybe TRBD1 (6 bases). The sequences come from PBMCs, collected at follow-up. This chain's CDR3 is CASSTQGSGNEQFF. CDR3 bases: TGTGCCAGCAGTACACAGGGTTCAGGGAATGAGCAGTTCTTC.